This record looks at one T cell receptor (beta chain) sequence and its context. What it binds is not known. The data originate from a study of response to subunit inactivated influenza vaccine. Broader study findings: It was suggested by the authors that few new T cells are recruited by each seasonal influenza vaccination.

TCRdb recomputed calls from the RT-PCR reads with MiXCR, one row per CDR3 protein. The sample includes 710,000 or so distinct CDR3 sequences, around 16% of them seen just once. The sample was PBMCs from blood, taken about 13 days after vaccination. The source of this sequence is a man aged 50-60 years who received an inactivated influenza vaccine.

The chain's CDR3 is CSVEAGQGVHEQFF. Written as DNA, the CDR3 is TGCAGCGTTGAAGCTGGACAGGGGGTCCATGAGCAGTTCTTC. The chain uses TRBV29-1 and TRBJ2-1; 10 nucleotides match TRBD1. V lost 1 base, J lost 8 bases, and 5 bases stayed unmatched. The CDR3 contains 14 residues. Germline V gene sequence: CDR1 SQVTM, CDR2 ANQGSEA.